The T cell receptor (beta chain) described here comes from a study of OX40 agonist ivuxolimab in advanced cancers. Study background: The dose-escalation cohort was about 86% male, with a mean age of about 60 years, ranging roughly 23 to 79.

Of note for this clone: Its antigen is as yet unknown.

The repertoire was sequenced with immunoSEQ multiplex PCR; TCRdb's copy has only in-frame clones and lacks some. The sample records fewer than 75,000 clones, around 88% being singletons. Findings and limits, study-wide: Expanded clones belonging to CD8+ T cells outnumbered, on average, those of CD4+. In the expanded peripheral T cells, antigen specificity was never determined.

This CDR3 is 14 amino acids long. The germline gives CDR1 SGHVS, CDR2 FNYEAQ. V was trimmed by 0 bases and J by 3 bases, leaving 9 bases between them. This chain links TRBV7-6 with TRBJ2-7; D may correspond to TRBD1 or TRBD2 (5 bases each). Sample: CD4+ or CD8+ T cells sorted from blood, taken in a trial of the OX40 agonist ivuxolimab. This TCR came from an adult with an advanced solid tumor such as melanoma, head and neck, liver or kidney cancer. The CDR3 sequence is CASSLAEGHYEQYF. The CDR3 nucleotides read TGTGCCAGCAGCTTAGCTGAGGGGCACTACGAGCAGTACTTC.